This T cell receptor (beta chain) was identified in a study of glioma-infiltrating T cells. Study-level results: CDR3 overlap between tissue and blood was very small. Non-neoplastic patients had below-expected tissue-blood divergence, while all gliomas exceeded expectation.

This clonotype was observed a few times. Its antigen is unidentified. V lost 4 bases, J lost 2 bases, and 3 bases stayed unmatched. Germline-derived CDR1 and CDR2 are SQVTM and ANQGSEA. The CDR3 loop spans 14 amino acids. Amplification of TCR alpha and beta CDR3 regions from RNA used iRepertoire nested multiplex PCR. For one-step reverse transcription and amplification, 100-400 ng of tissue mRNA or PBMC total RNA was used. TCRdb analysed the multiplex PCR reads with MiXCR anew, one entry per CDR3 protein. The repertoire includes about 89,000 distinct CDR3 sequences, 20% to 25% of them detected once, and around 7% sits in the top ten.

The chain carries TRBV29-1 and TRBJ2-3, with 10 positions matching TRBD2. The clonotype comes from a human donor with low-grade glioma or glioblastoma, undergoing nonglioma brain surgery, or in good health (not recorded which). The specimen sequenced was glioma tissue, nonneoplastic brain tissue, or PBMCs (not recorded which). This CDR3 reads CSVVLAGVTDTQYF. CDR3 bases: TGCAGCGTTGTCCTAGCGGGGGTCACAGATACGCAGTATTTT.